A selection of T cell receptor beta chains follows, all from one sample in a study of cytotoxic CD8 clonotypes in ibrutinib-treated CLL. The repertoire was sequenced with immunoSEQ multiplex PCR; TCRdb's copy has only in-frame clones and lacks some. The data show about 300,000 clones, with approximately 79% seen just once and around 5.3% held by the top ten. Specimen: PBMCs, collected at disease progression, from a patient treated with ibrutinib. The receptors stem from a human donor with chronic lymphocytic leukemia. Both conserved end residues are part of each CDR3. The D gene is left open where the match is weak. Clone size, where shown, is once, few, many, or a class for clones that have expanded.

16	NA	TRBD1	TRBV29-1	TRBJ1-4	CSVEATGVSTNEKLFF	TGCAGCGTTGAAGCGACAGGGGTCTCAACTAATGAAAAACTGTTTTTT
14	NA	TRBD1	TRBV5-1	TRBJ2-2	CASSLAQGAGELFF	TGCGCCAGCAGCTTAGCTCAGGGGGCCGGGGAGCTGTTTTTT
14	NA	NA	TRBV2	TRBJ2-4	CASSGGAAKNIQYF	TGTGCCAGCAGTGGGGGGGCGGCCAAAAACATTCAGTACTTC
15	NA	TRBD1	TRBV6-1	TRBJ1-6	CASSVRTGGWSPLHF	TGTGCCAGCAGTGTTCGGACAGGGGGCTGGTCACCCCTCCACTTT
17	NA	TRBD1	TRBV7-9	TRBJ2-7	CASSRPGQGVLSYEQYF	TGTGCCAGCAGCCGACCGGGACAGGGGGTTCTCTCCTACGAGCAGTACTTC
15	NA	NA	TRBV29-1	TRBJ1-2	CSVLGLTIGSYGYTF	TGCAGCGTGCTAGGACTGACGATTGGGAGCTATGGCTACACCTTC
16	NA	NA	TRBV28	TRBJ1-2	CASSLRYQGHLGGYTF	TGTGCCAGCAGTTTAAGATATCAGGGCCATTTAGGAGGCTACACCTTC
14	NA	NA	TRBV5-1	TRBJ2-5	CASRLDRGQETQYF	TGCGCCAGCAGGTTGGACAGAGGGCAAGAGACCCAGTACTTC
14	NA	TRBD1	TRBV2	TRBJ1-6	CASRLQGAHSPLHF	TGTGCCAGCAGGTTACAGGGGGCACATTCACCCCTCCACTTT
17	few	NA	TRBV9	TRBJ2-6	CASSVQSFYPGANVLTF	TGTGCCAGCAGCGTACAGAGCTTCTACCCTGGGGCCAACGTCCTGACTTTC